This T cell receptor beta chain is from a study of sequential checkpoint blockade in melanoma. J lost 9 bases, V lost 4 bases, and 7 bases had no gene match. The germline gives CDR1 SGHRS, CDR2 YFSETQ. This CDR3 comprises 13 residues. Assay: immunoSEQ multiplex PCR; the TCRdb copy retains only in-frame clones and omits some. The table lists roughly 16,000 clones, 70% to 80% of them singletons. This sample's treatment: randomized to nivolumab then ipilimumab (arm A) or the reverse (arm B). Live CD3+CD8+ CD19− CD56− cells were sorted from PBMCs. The TCR sequence derives from a human donor with melanoma. This chain uses TRBV5-1 with TRBJ1-1; 9 bases align to TRBD1. Specimen: CD8+ T cells sorted from blood (inferred from file names), collected from a patient given nivolumab and ipilimumab in sequence. The DNA for the CDR3 is TGCGCCAGCAGCCCGACAGGGGGTCTGCAAGCTTTCTTT. Its translation: CASSPTGGLQAFF.